This TCR beta chain was retrieved from a study of T-cell memory formation after mild COVID-19. Overall study: Clustering of TCRs was largely donor specific. Overall study results and limits: Pre-infection memory showed some responding clones, and this suggested that cross-reactive memory joined.

Researchers used 5'RACE with constant-segment primers to make TCR alpha and TCR beta cDNA libraries that carry sample barcodes and UMIs. One entry per CDR3 protein results from TCRdb running MiXCR on the 5' RACE reads. The repertoire has about 310,000 distinct CDR3 sequences, about 15% of them found once; the top ten carry roughly a fifth. The CDR3 length is 14 residues. CDR1 is LGHDT and CDR2 is YNNKEL in the germline V gene (reference sequence). The V end lost 3 bases, the J end lost 0 bases, and 9 bases lay between the germline ends. This clonotype was seen ten or more times. The antigen is not known.

The V and J genes are TRBV3-1 and TRBJ2-7; D unresolved. This receptor was identified in a man between 18 and 29 years old who had mild COVID-19 (a few samples of this study predate the infection). Cell type and time point are not known. The source material was PBMCs or a T cell subset sorted from them (not recorded which). Here the CDR3 reads CASSQAGVSYEQYF. CDR3 coding DNA: TGTGCCAGCAGCCAGGCAGGAGTCTCCTACGAGCAGTACTTC.